This T cell receptor (beta chain) was sequenced for a study of tumor and adjacent non-tumor tissue in lung cancer. Study-wide context: Aged 31 to 76 years, patients included nine to eleven men and 4 or 5 women with stage I to III disease. Approximately 4.2 million productive TCRbeta reads were obtained per sample on average. Overall study results and limits: Tumor TCR diversity, when higher, was linked to shorter survival. Tumor repertoires had a smaller top 100 clone share than normal lung.

This sample's RNA came from whole unsorted tissue. More than 3 cm separated this lung sample from the edge of the tumor. A modified ARM-PCR protocol with three rounds of nested PCR amplified TCRbeta. TCRdb re-analysed the multiplex PCR reads in MiXCR, keeping a single row per CDR3 protein. The repertoire holds 60,000 to 100,000 distinct CDR3 sequences, with 76% as singletons. To note about this clonotype: Its antigen is currently unknown. One junction end does not reproduce the germline sequence, and a read error may be involved.

This CDR3 region has 14 residues. Germline V gene sequence: CDR1 GTSNPN, CDR2 SVGIG (reference sequence). The TCR sequence derives from a man aged 65 to 85 with non-small cell lung cancer. The sample comprised distant non-tumor lung tissue. This chain links TRBV30 with TRBJ2-7, with unresolved D. As DNA, the CDR3 is TGTGCCTGGAGTCCTACCCGGACCCCCTATGAGCAGTACTTC. This codes for CAWSPTRTPYEQYF.